Below are 16 T cell receptor beta chains sequenced from a single sample in a study of T cells after yellow fever vaccination (dated by TCRdb to 2018 to 2020). The library was prepared using 5' RACE. The instrument was an Illumina NovaSeq 6000. TCRdb reworked the public reads: Q25 trimming with fastp, MiXCR clone assembly, productive beta chains retained. Every CDR3 protein is listed once, alongside the most common genes and DNA of its rows. The sample table contains approximately 330,000 distinct CDR3 sequences; only one count was recorded for over 3.5% of them. The ten largest clones take up approximately 23% of the sample. In light of the paper, this sample's treatment or condition label describes: live attenuated yellow fever vaccine strain. The starting material was PBMCs, obtained 5 days after the yellow fever booster vaccination. All receptors come from a man between 18 and 35 years old who received the YFV17D yellow fever vaccine.

The J gene is TRBJ2-3, the V gene TRBV20-1; D gene ambiguous. The CDR3 has 14 residues. Germline V gene lookup returns CDR1 DFQATT and CDR2 SNEGSKA (reference sequence). Trimming left V 2 bases short and J 0 bases short, with 9 bases between. The CDR3, as DNA: TGCAGTGCTAGAAACGGTATTAGCACAGATACGCAGTATTTT. Its translation: CSARNGISTDTQYF.

The chain combines TRBV14 with TRBJ1-2; TRBD1 is a possible D gene (6 bases). The V and J ends lost 4 bases and 6 bases respectively, with 21 bases between them. Looked up from germline, CDR1 is SGHDN and CDR2 is FVKESK. This CDR3 region has 16 residues. The CDR3, as DNA: TGTGCCAGCAGCCGAAAGGGGATACAGGGCAACGATGGCTACACCTTC. It codes for CASSRKGIQGNDGYTF.

This clonotype was seen at least ten times. The J gene is TRBJ2-7, the V gene TRBV20-1; the match to TRBD1 covers 10 bases. Germline-derived CDR1 and CDR2 are DFQATT and SNEGSKA (reference sequence). Trimming cost V 6 bases and J 7 bases; bases outside gene matches: 12. CDR3 length: 14 residues. The CDR3 bases are TGCAGTGCGGCCTCCGGGACAGGGGCAGGGGAGCAGTACTTC. Its protein product is CSAASGTGAGEQYF.

At least ten counts were recorded for this clonotype. The V call is TRBV12-3 or TRBV12-4, the J call TRBJ1-1; maybe TRBD1 (6 bases). The CDR3 extends over 13 amino acids. V lost 4 bases and J lost 11, with 17 bases in between. The CDR3 region has the DNA TGTGCCAGCAGTTCCCAGGGGTATGGTGGGGCTTTCTTT. It is translated as CASSSQGYGGAFF.

The chain carries TRBV4-1 and TRBJ2-7; the D is unclear. V shed 1 base and J shed 3 bases, with 7 bases lying between them. Germline V gene data show CDR1 as MGHRA and CDR2 as YSYEKL. The CDR3 sequence is 13 residues long. In DNA form, the CDR3 reads TGCGCCAGCAGCCAAGCTACTCGCTACGAGCAGTACTTC. Its protein is CASSQATRYEQYF.

This clonotype was detected a few times. The chain joins TRBV18 to TRBJ2-5; no firm D call. The CDR3 totals 13 residues. Germline V CDR1 and CDR2: KGHSH, LQKENI. The V gene lost 3 bases and the J gene lost 5 bases, with 10 bases spanning the gap. The CDR3 bases are TGTGCCAGCTCACCTCAGGCCGAGGAGACCCAGTACTTC. Translation: CASSPQAEETQYF.

The CDR3 DNA reads as TGTGCCAGCAGACTAGCGGGGCTCACCTACGAGCAGTACTTC. Amino acid sequence: CASRLAGLTYEQYF. V gene TRBV6-2 or TRBV6-3 combines with J gene TRBJ2-7; 10 nucleotides agree with TRBD2. Germline V CDR1 and CDR2: MNHEY, SVGEGT. There are 14 residues in the CDR3. The junction had 4 bases not matched to a gene; V was cut back by 6 bases and J by 2 bases.

The chain combines TRBV9 with TRBJ2-3; 8 nucleotides match TRBD2. V shed 4 bases, J shed 6 bases, and the junction held 10 bases outside the gene matches. The length of the CDR3 is 15 residues. Germline V gene sequence: CDR1 SGDLS, CDR2 YYNGEE. The CDR3 region has the DNA TGTGCCAGCAGCTCGGGACTAGGGATGTTGGATACGCAGTATTTT. Translating gives CASSSGLGMLDTQYF.

This clonotype was counted a few times. The chain recombines TRBV2 with TRBJ1-1, with a possible D match to TRBD1 (6 bases). V lost 0 bases and J 0 bases, leaving 8 bases between the germline ends. The CDR3 sequence is 15 residues long. Germline V gene data show CDR1 as SNHLY and CDR2 as FYNNEI. In DNA, the CDR3 is TGTGCCAGCAGTGAAGCACAGGGTGTGAACACTGAAGCTTTCTTT. This translates into CASSEAQGVNTEAFF.

This clonotype was observed a handful of times. This chain links TRBV7-6 with TRBJ2-3; 10 bases match TRBD2. The CDR3 contains 16 residues. V was clipped by 3 bases and J by 2 bases; unmatched bases: 5. Germline lookup yields CDR1 SGHVS and CDR2 FNYEAQ. CDR3 residues: CASSLALAGPTDTQYF. The CDR3 DNA is TGTGCCAGCAGCTTGGCACTAGCGGGGCCCACAGATACGCAGTATTTT. The full variable domain, in which reference TRBV7-6 and TRBJ2-3 provide the parts outside the CDR3, is GAGVSQSPRYKVTKRGQDVALRCDPISGHVSLYWYRQALGQGPEFLTYFNYEAQQDKSGLPNDRFSAERPEGSISTLTIQRTEQRDSAMYRCASSLALAGPTDTQYFGPGTRLTVL.

V is TRBV6-5 and J is TRBJ2-7; a weak D match, TRBD2 (5 bases). V lost 6 bases to trimming and J lost 2 bases, with 11 bases between them. The CDR3 consists of 13 residues. Per the germline V gene, CDR1 is MNHEY and CDR2 is SVGAGI. CDR3 nucleotides: TGTGCCAGCAGGTACCGGGAACCCTACGAGCAGTACGTC. Translating it yields CASRYREPYEQYV.

V and J are TRBV11-1 and TRBJ2-3; TRBD1 matches 8 bases. The V gene's germline CDR1 is SGHAT and CDR2 FQDESV (reference sequence). The CDR3 extends over 14 amino acids. Trimming cost V 2 bases and J 3 bases; bases outside gene matches: 1. In DNA form, the CDR3 reads TGTGCCAGCAGCTTACAGGGGGCTACAGATACGCAGTATTTT. Translating gives CASSLQGATDTQYF.

This clonotype has a count of ten or more. This rearrangement joins TRBV2 to TRBJ1-2, with D perhaps matching TRBD1 (6 bases). CDR3 length: 15 residues. Germline CDR1 is SNHLY and CDR2 is FYNNEI. Between the trimmed V and J ends, which lost 4 bases and 4 bases, there was a span of 16 bases. The CDR3 nucleotides read TGTGCCAGCAGTGTCCCCTTTGACAGGACCTATGGCTACACCTTC. Protein product: CASSVPFDRTYGYTF.

Details on this clonotype: This may be a read error: a much more frequent sequence differs by one nucleotide. The missing conserved phenylalanine or tryptophan at the end of this CDR3 makes a read error likely. The chain links TRBV10-3 to TRBJ2-7; perhaps TRBD2 as D (5 bases). Trimming pared 3 bases from V and 2 bases from J, leaving 8 bases between. In germline, CDR1 is ENHRY, CDR2 SYGVKD. CDR3 length: 13 amino acids. CDR3 DNA: TGTGCCATCAGTGAAGCCGGGGCCTACGAGCAGTACTTG. Translation: CAISEAGAYEQYL.

The sample holds many counts of this clonotype. The V call is TRBV29-1, the J call TRBJ2-6; no clear D gene. CDR1 and CDR2 from the germline V gene are SQVTM and ANQGSEA. The V gene lost 1 base and the J gene lost 2 bases, with 6 bases spanning the gap. CDR3 length: 14 residues. CDR3 in DNA: TGCAGCGTTGAAGTGGGCGCTGGGGCCAACGTCCTGACTTTC. Translating gives CSVEVGAGANVLTF. The variable domain in full, with the rest retrieved from reference TRBV29-1 and TRBJ2-6, is SAVISQKPSRDICQRGTSLTIQCQVDSQVTMMFWYRQQPGQSLTLIATANQGSEATYESGFVIDKFPISRPNLTFSTLTVSNMSPEDSSIYLCSVEVGAGANVLTFGAGSRLTVL.

This clonotype was detected many times. The rearrangement links TRBV4-2 to TRBJ1-1, with D possibly TRBD1 on 5 matching bases. The V end was cut by 0 bases, the J end by 1 base, with 21 bases between. CDR1 LGHNA and CDR2 YNFKEQ come from the germline V gene. The CDR3 has 19 amino acids. The CDR3 DNA reads TGTGCCAGCAGCCAAGATTGGCAGGGTTTTAATTCTGGGAACACTGAAGCTTTCTTT. Amino acid sequence: CASSQDWQGFNSGNTEAFF.